Below are 24 T cell receptor beta chains sequenced from a single sample in a study of post-analysis software for immune sequencing data (dated by TCRdb to between 2015 and 2017). What the work shows at the level of the full study, not this receptor alone: Significantly higher frequencies in patients than in controls were found for roughly 5 TRBV segments, including TRBV5-6, TRBV5-1 and TRBV20-1.

Library method: PCR. The reads were generated on an Illumina HiSeq 2500. Unique molecular identifiers were incorporated into TCR beta cDNA libraries to reduce PCR and sequencing biases. Using fastp trimming at Q25 and MiXCR clonotype assembly, TCRdb reanalyzed the public sequencing data and kept in-frame beta chains. Entries that share a CDR3 protein sequence are merged under the most common genes and DNA. This sample gives roughly 600,000 distinct CDR3 sequences in total; about 40% of them show up just once. The ten largest account for approximately 1.7% of the sample. Which antigens these TCRs recognize remains unknown. Sequences were obtained from blood. These receptor sequences come from a girl aged 5-17 years with multiple sclerosis.

The chain recombines TRBV7-8 with TRBJ2-3; TRBD1 matches at 7 bases. The germline CDR1 and CDR2 sequences are SGHVS and FQNEAQ. The CDR3 covers 17 residues. With 7 bases clipped from V and 0 bases from J, the junction kept 13 bases outside the gene matches. CDR3 sequence reads: CASNLRDRATSTDTQYF. CDR3 DNA: TGTGCCAGCAACCTTAGAGACAGGGCTACTAGCACAGATACGCAGTATTTT.

This clonotype was detected many times. The junction departs from the called germline gene at one end, perhaps through a read error. The chain has TRBV5-1 and TRBJ2-7; D is unresolved. This CDR3 has 14 residues. The germline V gene encodes CDR1 SGHRS and CDR2 YFSETQ. The CDR3 sequence: CASSLGTVTYEQYF. The DNA of the CDR3 is TGTGCCAGCAGCTTAGGAACAGTGACCTACGAGCAGTACTTC.

This clonotype was seen more than once but under ten times. The rearrangement joins TRBV12-3 or TRBV12-4 to TRBJ2-7, with TRBD1 matching over 10 bases. The CDR3 loop spans 15 amino acids. Germline trimming cut 6 bases from V and 7 bases from J; bases unmatched to any gene: 12. The CDR3 loop is CASSPGQGKTREQYF. The CDR3 nucleotides are TGTGCCAGCAGCCCGGGACAGGGGAAGACGAGAGAGCAGTACTTC.

In this sample, this clonotype turned up a few times. The chain couples TRBV29-1 to TRBJ2-3; maybe TRBD1 (6 bases). CDR1 is SQVTM and CDR2 is ANQGSEA in the germline V gene. The CDR3 is made up of 13 amino acids. The V and J ends lost 4 bases and 6 bases respectively, with 14 bases between them. The CDR3 DNA reads TGCAGCGTTGCCAGGGGTCGGGCGGATACGCAGTATTTT. This encodes CSVARGRADTQYF.

This clonotype was recorded a few times. The chain combines TRBV9 with TRBJ2-3; 7 nucleotides match TRBD1. CDR1 is SGDLS, CDR2 YYNGEE, per germline. There are 15 residues in the CDR3. The V and J ends lost 4 bases and 0 bases, in that order; junction bases with no gene match: 5. CDR3 DNA: TGTGCCAGCAGCTTAACGGGACAGAGCACAGATACGCAGTATTTT. It specifies CASSLTGQSTDTQYF. The whole variable domain, remainder taken from reference TRBV9 and TRBJ2-3, is DSGVTQTPKHLITATGQRVTLRCSPRSGDLSVYWYQQSLDQGLQFLIQYYNGEERAKGNILERFSAQQFPDLHSELNLSSLELGDSALYFCASSLTGQSTDTQYFGPGTRLTVL.

This chain connects TRBV7-3 to TRBJ2-1; D gene uncertain. The CDR3 loop spans 13 amino acids. Trimming removed 2 bases from V and 6 bases from J, with 8 bases in between. The germline V gene has CDR1 SGHTA and CDR2 FQGTGA. The CDR3 region has the DNA TGTGCCAGCAGCTTATCCTCTTGCAATGAGCAGTTCTTC. Encoded protein: CASSLSSCNEQFF.

The chain carries TRBV7-9 and TRBJ2-1; D not resolved. Germline lookup yields CDR1 SEHNR and CDR2 FQNEAQ (reference sequence). The CDR3 length is 12 residues. The V end lost 4 bases, the J end lost 7 bases, and 8 bases lay between the germline ends. CDR3 loop: CASSWKVNEQFF. CDR3 nucleotides: TGTGCCAGCAGCTGGAAGGTAAATGAGCAGTTCTTC.

The rearrangement links TRBV5-1 to TRBJ2-6; D not resolved. CDR3 length: 15 residues. Deletions cut 1 base from V and 2 bases from J, with 7 bases between. Per germline, CDR1 SGHRS and CDR2 YFSETQ. CDR3 nucleotide sequence: TGCGCCAGCAGCTTGAGAGTTACTGGGGCCAACGTCCTGACTTTC. Amino acid sequence: CASSLRVTGANVLTF.

V and J are TRBV3-1 and TRBJ1-2; a possible D gene is TRBD1 (5 bases). Germline assignment: CDR1 LGHDT and CDR2 YNNKEL (reference sequence). V dropped 6 bases and J dropped 2 bases, with 10 bases sitting between them. This CDR3 is built from 13 residues. The CDR3 region is CASSAGHNYGYTF. CDR3 in DNA: TGTGCCAGCAGTGCAGGGCACAACTATGGCTACACCTTC.

This chain links TRBV20-1 with TRBJ2-7, with TRBD2 identical over 7 bases. CDR3 length: 13 residues. The ends lost 1 base at V and 3 bases at J; junction bases unmatched: 3. From germline, CDR1 is DFQATT and CDR2 SNEGSKA (reference sequence). CDR3 in DNA: TGCAGTGCTAGAGGGGAGGGAAGCTACGAGCAGTACTTC. Translation gives CSARGEGSYEQYF.

The chain is built from TRBV2 and TRBJ1-3, with D perhaps matching TRBD1 (6 bases). The CDR3 contains 14 residues. Trimming removed 4 bases from V and 2 bases from J, with 9 bases in between. Germline V lookup: CDR1 SNHLY, CDR2 FYNNEI. The CDR3 is CASSATGTGNTIYF. CDR3 sequence (DNA): TGTGCCAGCAGTGCTACAGGGACTGGAAACACCATATATTTT.

V usage is TRBV7-2 and J usage is TRBJ2-7, with no clear D. V was shortened by 2 bases and J by 3 bases, with 14 bases between the two germline ends. Per the germline V gene, CDR1 is SGHTA and CDR2 is FQGNSA. This CDR3 has 15 amino acids. CDR3 coding DNA: TGTGCCAGCAGCTTAACAGCCACGGAGAGCTACGAGCAGTACTTC. Protein product: CASSLTATESYEQYF.

The V call is TRBV15, the J call TRBJ2-7; TRBD1 aligns across 8 bases. Germline CDR1 is LNHNV and CDR2 is YYDKDF (reference sequence). CDR3 length: 15 amino acids. V was clipped by 1 base and J by 1 base; unmatched bases: 3. In nucleotides, the CDR3 is TGTGCCACCAGCAGAGCGAGGACAGGGTCCTACGAGCAGTACTTC. It specifies CATSRARTGSYEQYF.

The genes are TRBV5-1 and TRBJ2-3; 7 bases line up with TRBD1. Germline V gives CDR1 SGHRS, CDR2 YFSETQ. CDR3 length: 17 residues. V was pared by 4 bases and J by 4 bases, with 15 bases of the junction left unmatched. The CDR3 nucleotides are TGCGCCAGCAGCGCCTTCAGACAGGGAAGAAGAGCAGATACGCAGTATTTT. Translated, it gives CASSAFRQGRRADTQYF.

The chain links TRBV10-2 to TRBJ2-7, with a tentative D call TRBD1 (6 bases). V lost 6 bases, J lost 5 bases, and 20 bases lay in between. The CDR3 has 15 amino acids. Germline CDR1 WSHSY, CDR2 SAAADI. The CDR3 is CASSETAGVFDEQYF. The CDR3 DNA follows: TGCGCCAGCAGCGAGACGGCAGGGGTTTTCGACGAGCAGTACTTC.

V gene TRBV10-3 combines with J gene TRBJ2-1; D unresolved. CDR1 and CDR2 from the germline V gene are ENHRY and SYGVKD. CDR3 length: 12 amino acids. The germline V and J ends were trimmed by 6 bases and 5 bases, with 8 bases remaining between them. CDR3 bases: TGTGCCATCAGAGACCGCAACAATGAGCAGTTCTTC. This sequence encodes CAIRDRNNEQFF.

This clonotype was counted only a few times. CDR3 amino acids: CASSSREFEQYF. The DNA of the CDR3 is TGTGCCAGCAGTTCCCGGGAGTTCGAGCAGTACTTC. The gene calls are TRBV27 and TRBJ2-7, with D perhaps matching TRBD2 (6 bases). Looked up from germline, CDR1 is MNHEY and CDR2 is SMNVEV (reference sequence). This CDR3 is built from 12 residues. V was pared by 4 bases and J by 6 bases, with 10 bases between.

V gene TRBV12-3 or TRBV12-4 combines with J gene TRBJ2-3, with TRBD2 as a possible D gene (6 bases). V lost 8 bases and J 3 bases, leaving 18 bases between the germline ends. There are 15 residues in the CDR3. CDR3 DNA: TGTGCCAGCGCCACCCCGGGGGTCTCTACAGATACGCAGTATTTT. This gives the protein CASATPGVSTDTQYF.

The V and J genes are TRBV27 and TRBJ2-1; TRBD2 matches at 12 bases. Germline assignment: CDR1 MNHEY and CDR2 SMNVEV (reference sequence). The CDR3 is 21 amino acids. With V trimmed by 5 bases and J by 4 bases, 21 bases remained unmatched. This CDR3 is CASSPPLGLAGGKVSYNEQFF. CDR3 in DNA: TGTGCCAGCAGTCCCCCCCTGGGGCTAGCGGGAGGGAAGGTGTCGTACAATGAGCAGTTCTTC.

CDR3 loop: CASSLAGLAGEDEQFF. The CDR3, as DNA: TGTGCCAGCAGTTTAGCGGGACTAGCGGGGGAGGATGAGCAGTTCTTC. The V gene is TRBV12-3 or TRBV12-4, the J gene TRBJ2-1; TRBD2 matches 14 bases. CDR3 length: 16 amino acids. Losses at the gene ends were 0 bases for V and 8 bases for J; bases not matched to a gene: 3.

A few counts support this clonotype. V is TRBV7-2 and J is TRBJ2-5; 10 bases match TRBD2. From germline, CDR1 is SGHTA and CDR2 FQGNSA. The CDR3 sequence is 15 residues long. Trimming at V came to 2 bases and at J to 4 bases, leaving 4 bases not matched to a gene. CDR3 sequence reads: CASSLTAGGPETQYF. In DNA, the CDR3 is TGTGCCAGCAGCTTAACAGCGGGGGGGCCAGAGACCCAGTACTTC.

The chain couples TRBV12-3 or TRBV12-4 to TRBJ1-1; tentatively, D is TRBD1 (6 bases). The CDR3 totals 15 residues. V was pared by 7 bases and J by 1 base, with 16 bases between. CDR3 in DNA: TGTGCCAGCACCCCTTTAGACAGGTGGAACACTGAAGCTTTCTTT. It yields the protein CASTPLDRWNTEAFF.

To note about this clonotype: An end of the junction differs from the germline gene, which may be a read error. V gene TRBV7-2 combines with J gene TRBJ1-2; 7 bases match TRBD1. The length of the CDR3 is 15 residues. CDR1 is SGHTA, CDR2 FQGNSA, per germline. CDR3 residues: CASSLGPDRSYGYTF. Written as DNA, the CDR3 is TGTGCCAGCAGCTTAGGTCCGGACAGGTCATATGGCTACACCTTT.

This clonotype was seen a handful of times. The V gene is TRBV24-1, the J gene TRBJ2-1; possibly TRBD1 for D (6 bases). V gave up 9 bases and J gave up 6 bases, with 11 bases separating them. Looked up from germline, CDR1 is KGHDR and CDR2 is SFDVKD. The CDR3 has 12 residues. The CDR3 DNA reads TGTGCCACCGGCCAGGGGATCAATGAGCAGTTCTTC. Its translation is CATGQGINEQFF.